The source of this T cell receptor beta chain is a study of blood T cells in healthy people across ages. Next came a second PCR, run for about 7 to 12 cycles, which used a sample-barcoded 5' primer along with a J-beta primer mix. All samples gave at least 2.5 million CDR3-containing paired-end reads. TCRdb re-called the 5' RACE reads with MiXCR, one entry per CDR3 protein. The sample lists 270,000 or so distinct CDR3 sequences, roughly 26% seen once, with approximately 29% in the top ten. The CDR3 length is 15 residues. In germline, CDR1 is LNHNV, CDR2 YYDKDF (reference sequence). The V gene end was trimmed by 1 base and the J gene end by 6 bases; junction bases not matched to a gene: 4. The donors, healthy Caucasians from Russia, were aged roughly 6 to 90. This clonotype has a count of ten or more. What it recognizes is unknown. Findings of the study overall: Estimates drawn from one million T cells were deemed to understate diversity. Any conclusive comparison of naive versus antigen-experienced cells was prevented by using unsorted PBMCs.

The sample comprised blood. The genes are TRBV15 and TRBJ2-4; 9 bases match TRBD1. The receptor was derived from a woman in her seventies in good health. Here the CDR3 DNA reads TGTGCCACCAGCAGAGTATCGGGACAGGGAAACATTCAGTACTTC. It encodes CATSRVSGQGNIQYF.